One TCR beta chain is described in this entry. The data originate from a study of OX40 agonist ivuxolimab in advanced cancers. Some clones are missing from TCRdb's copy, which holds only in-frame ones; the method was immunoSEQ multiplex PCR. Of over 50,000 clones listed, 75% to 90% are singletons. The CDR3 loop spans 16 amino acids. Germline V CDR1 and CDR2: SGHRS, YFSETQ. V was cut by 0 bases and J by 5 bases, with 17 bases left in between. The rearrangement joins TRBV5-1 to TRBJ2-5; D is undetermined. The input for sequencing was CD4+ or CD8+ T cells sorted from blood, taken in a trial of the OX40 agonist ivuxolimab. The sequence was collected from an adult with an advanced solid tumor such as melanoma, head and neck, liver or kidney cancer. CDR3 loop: CASSLAATGRSETQYF. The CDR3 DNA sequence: TGCGCCAGCAGCTTGGCCGCGACCGGACGGTCGGAGACCCAGTACTTC.